These T cell receptor beta chains were read from a single sample in a study of blood T cell repertoires in COVID-19. The protocol was immunoSEQ multiplex PCR, while the TCRdb copy is restricted to in-frame clones and leaves out a portion. This sample has around 40,000 clones, with approximately 87% found just once. The specimen was peripheral blood. Receptors were obtained from a man aged 35 to 55 with COVID-19, enrolled during active disease. The CDR3 runs from the conserved cysteine through the conserved F or W. Fields, in order: CDR3 protein, CDR3 DNA, V gene, clone size, D gene, J gene. The D gene is left open where the match is weak. Only some rows state a clone size, as once, few, many or a class for expanded clones.

CSVVSGMVGYTF	TGCAGCGTTGTCTCCGGTATGGTTGGCTACACCTTC	TRBV29-1	.	.	TRBJ1-2
CASSLTGTSGNTIYF	TGTGCCAGCAGCTTGACAGGGACCTCTGGAAACACCATATATTTT	TRBV7-3	few	TRBD1	TRBJ1-3
CAWTRGSGELFF	TGTGCCTGGACACGGGGTTCCGGGGAGCTGTTTTTT	TRBV30	.	.	TRBJ2-2
CASSLGLTYEQYF	TGCGCCAGCAGCTTGGGACTGACCTACGAGCAGTACTTC	TRBV5-1	.	.	TRBJ2-7
CASSDGGTTEAFF	TGCGCCAGCAGTGACGGGGGGACCACTGAAGCTTTCTTT	TRBV10-2	.	.	TRBJ1-1
CASKEGGTEAFF	TGTGCCAGTAAGGAGGGGGGGACTGAAGCTTTCTTT	TRBV19	medium-sized	.	TRBJ1-1
CASSPRQGTFYGYTF	TGTGCCAGCAGTCCCCGACAGGGCACTTTTTATGGCTACACCTTC	TRBV27	.	TRBD1	TRBJ1-2
CASSAGTGVNQPQHF	TGTGCCAGCAGCGCAGGGACAGGGGTCAATCAGCCCCAGCATTTT	TRBV9	.	TRBD1	TRBJ1-5
CASSSMLTWSFDSNQPQHF	TGTGCCAGCAGCTCGATGCTAACCTGGTCGTTTGATAGCAATCAGCCCCAGCATTTT	TRBV5-6	.	.	TRBJ1-5
CASSLGENEQYF	TGTGCCAGCAGCTTAGGGGAGAACGAGCAGTACTTC	TRBV7-9	.	.	TRBJ2-7
CASSYGGGEQYF	TGTGCCAGCAGCTACGGAGGTGGGGAGCAGTACTTC	TRBV3-1/TRBV3-2	medium-sized	.	TRBJ2-7
CASSASGTELFF	TGCGCCAGCAGCGCGTCCGGGACAGAACTGTTTTTT	TRBV5-1	.	TRBD1	TRBJ1-4
CASSYGVVWTGNEQFF	TGTGCCAGCAGCTACGGGGTGGTTTGGACAGGCAATGAGCAGTTCTTC	TRBV5-6	.	TRBD1	TRBJ2-1
CASSGNPQGGYTF	TGTGCCAGCAGTGGTAATCCCCAGGGAGGCTACACCTTC	TRBV2	few	.	TRBJ1-2
CASSLRESPGNEQFF	TGTGCCAGCAGCTTACGGGAGTCCCCGGGGAATGAGCAGTTCTTC	TRBV7-2	.	.	TRBJ2-1
CAWGQGRPFF	TGTGCCTGGGGACAGGGGCGGCCGTTCTTC	TRBV30	.	TRBD1	TRBJ2-1
CASSRRGASISKEQYF	TGTGCCAGCAGCCGCCGAGGAGCTTCAATTTCTAAGGAGCAGTACTTC	TRBV3-1/TRBV3-2	once	.	TRBJ2-7
CASSPPDTQNTEAFF	TGTGCCAGCAGTCCCCCGGACACTCAGAACACTGAAGCTTTCTTT	TRBV6-6	once	.	TRBJ1-1